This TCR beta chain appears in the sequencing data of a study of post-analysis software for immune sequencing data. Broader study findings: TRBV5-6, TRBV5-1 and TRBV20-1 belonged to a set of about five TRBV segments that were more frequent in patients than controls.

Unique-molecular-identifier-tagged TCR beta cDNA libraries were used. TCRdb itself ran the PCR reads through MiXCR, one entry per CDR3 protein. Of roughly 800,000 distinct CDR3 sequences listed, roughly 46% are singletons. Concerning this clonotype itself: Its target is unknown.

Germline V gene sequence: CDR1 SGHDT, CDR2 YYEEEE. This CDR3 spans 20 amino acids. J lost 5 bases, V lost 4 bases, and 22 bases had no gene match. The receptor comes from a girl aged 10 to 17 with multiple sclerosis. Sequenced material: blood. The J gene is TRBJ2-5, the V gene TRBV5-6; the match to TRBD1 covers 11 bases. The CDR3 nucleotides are TGTGCCAGCAGCAATAGGGGGACAGGGGGACTAGCAGCCGTCATGGAGACCCAGTACTTC. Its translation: CASSNRGTGGLAAVMETQYF. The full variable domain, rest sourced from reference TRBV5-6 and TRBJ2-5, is DAGVTQSPTHLIKTRGQQVTLRCSPKSGHDTVSWYQQALGQGPQFIFQYYEEEERQRGNFPDRFSGHQFPNYSSELNVNALLLGDSALYLCASSNRGTGGLAAVMETQYFGPGTRLLVL.